The clone carrying this T cell receptor (beta chain) turned up a few times. Antigen: not known. Looked up from germline, CDR1 is MNHEY and CDR2 is SVGEGT. This CDR3 spans 17 amino acids. V was clipped by 0 bases and J by 0 bases, with 14 bases between them. The sample belongs to a study of T-cell reconstitution after alpha-beta-depleted transplantation in children. Study-wide findings and caveats: T-cell counts and diversity at one year post-transplant came mainly from newly produced T cells. Several hundred expanded graft clones reportedly gave rise to the alpha-beta T cells present about two months after transplant.

Molecular barcoding with unique molecular identifiers was used for the TCRbeta library. TCRdb recomputed calls from the PCR reads with MiXCR, one row per CDR3 protein. The table records some 350,000 distinct CDR3 sequences, about 16% of them present only once. This TCR was sampled from a male patient aged 2 to 10 who had a stem cell transplant for acute lymphoblastic leukemia, so the T cells may come from the graft donor. The rearrangement joins TRBV6-2 or TRBV6-3 to TRBJ1-2, with D unclear. Sequencing was performed on PBMCs, mostly from graft donor cells, taken 360 days after TCRalphabeta/CD19-depleted stem cell transplant. The CDR3 region has the DNA TGTGCCAGCAGTTACTCGATAGTGGAAACATCTAACTATGGCTACACCTTC. Translated, it gives CASSYSIVETSNYGYTF.